These 4 T cell receptor beta chains were all obtained from the same sample, sequenced in a study of T cell responses to AZD1222 COVID-19 vaccine. Assay used: immunoSEQ multiplex PCR; TCRdb lists only in-frame clones, some missing. The sample contains around 140,000 clones, roughly 92% of which appear only once. The specimen was peripheral blood, collected on day 0 of AZD1222 vaccination. The origin of the receptors is an adult in good health.

CDR3 protein: CASSAQGASPLHF. The DNA of the CDR3 is TGTGCCAGCAGCGCCCAGGGGGCTTCACCCCTCCACTTT. The chain carries TRBV5-6 and TRBJ1-6; 8 bases agree with TRBD1. Losses at the gene ends were 4 bases for V and 9 bases for J; bases not matched to a gene: 3. Germline CDR1 reads SGHDT; CDR2 reads YYEEEE. The CDR3 is made up of 13 amino acids.

The chain joins TRBV21-1 to TRBJ2-3. TRBV21-1 is a pseudogene locus. CDR3 length: 13 amino acids. The chain's CDR3 is CASGGGRGDEQYF. The CDR3 coding sequence is TGTGCCAGCGGCGGAGGAAGGGGTGACGAGCAGTATTTT.

The chain employs TRBV13 and TRBJ2-7; D unresolved. From germline, CDR1 is PRHDT and CDR2 FYEKMQ (reference sequence). With 3 bases removed from V and 4 bases from J, the gap between germline ends came to 10 bases. The CDR3 runs 13 residues. This CDR3 reads CASSFGPKYEQYF. CDR3 in DNA: TGTGCCAGCAGCTTCGGACCGAAATACGAGCAGTACTTC.

The chain carries TRBV2 and TRBJ1-3; D not resolved. The CDR3 runs 12 residues. Per germline, CDR1 SNHLY and CDR2 FYNNEI. With 3 bases removed from V and 3 bases from J, the gap between germline ends came to 3 bases. CDR3 protein: CASSDRGNTIYF. The CDR3 nucleotides are TGTGCCAGCAGTGACCGTGGAAACACCATATATTTT.